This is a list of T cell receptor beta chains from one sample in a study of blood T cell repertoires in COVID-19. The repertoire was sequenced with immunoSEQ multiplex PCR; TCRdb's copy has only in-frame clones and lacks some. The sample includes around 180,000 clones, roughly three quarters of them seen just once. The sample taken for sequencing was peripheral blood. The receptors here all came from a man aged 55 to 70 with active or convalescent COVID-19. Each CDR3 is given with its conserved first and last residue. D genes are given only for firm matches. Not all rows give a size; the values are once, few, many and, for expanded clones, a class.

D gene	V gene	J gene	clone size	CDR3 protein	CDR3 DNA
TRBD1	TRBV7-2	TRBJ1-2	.	CASSPDRDYGYTF	TGTGCCAGCAGCCCCGACAGGGATTATGGCTACACCTTC
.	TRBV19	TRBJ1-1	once	CASSIRGTWALEAFF	TGTGCCAGTAGTATAAGGGGGACCTGGGCGCTTGAAGCTTTCTTT
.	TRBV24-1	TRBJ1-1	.	CAIQGGMNTEAFF	TGTGCCATCCAGGGTGGGATGAACACTGAAGCTTTCTTT
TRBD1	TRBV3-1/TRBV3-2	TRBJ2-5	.	CASSLAYRGSETQYF	TGTGCCAGCAGCCTCGCCTACAGGGGTTCTGAGACCCAGTACTTC
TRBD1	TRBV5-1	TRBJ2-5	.	CASSLETGSVTQYF	TGCGCCAGCAGCTTGGAGACAGGGTCCGTGACCCAGTACTTC
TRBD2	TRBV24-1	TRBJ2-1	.	CATSDASGAYNEQFF	TGTGCCACCAGTGACGCTAGCGGGGCCTACAATGAGCAGTTCTTC
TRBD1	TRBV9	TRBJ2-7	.	CASSVGQGGEEQYF	TGTGCCAGCAGCGTAGGACAGGGGGGCGAGGAGCAGTACTTC
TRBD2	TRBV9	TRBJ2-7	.	CASSVEDGTSGRYEQYF	TGTGCCAGCAGCGTAGAGGACGGGACTAGCGGGAGATACGAGCAGTACTTC
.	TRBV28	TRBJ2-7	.	CASSFPLPMAYSSYEQYF	TGTGCCAGCAGTTTTCCCCTACCCATGGCTTACAGCTCCTACGAGCAGTACTTC
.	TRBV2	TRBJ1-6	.	CASSEAQIPLHF	TGTGCCAGCAGTGAAGCTCAGATACCCCTCCACTTT
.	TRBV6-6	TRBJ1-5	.	CASSPTQGQPQHF	TGTGCCAGCAGTCCAACACAGGGACAGCCCCAGCATTTT
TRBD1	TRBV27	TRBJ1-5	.	CASSRDSGGQPQHF	TGTGCCAGCAGTCGGGACAGCGGAGGTCAGCCCCAGCATTTT
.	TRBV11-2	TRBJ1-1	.	CASSLDLEGRAFF	TGTGCCAGCAGCTTAGATTTGGAGGGACGCGCTTTCTTT
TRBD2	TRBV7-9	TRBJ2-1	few	CASSLARASGRDDNEQFF	TGTGCCAGCAGTCTTGCGAGGGCTAGCGGGAGAGACGACAATGAGCAGTTCTTC
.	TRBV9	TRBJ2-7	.	CASSVAGGTGFYEQYF	TGTGCCAGCAGCGTAGCGGGGGGGACAGGGTTTTACGAGCAGTACTTC
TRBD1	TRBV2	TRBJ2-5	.	CASSFTRTGAVGETQYF	TGTGCCAGCAGTTTTACACGGACAGGAGCGGTGGGAGAGACCCAGTACTTC
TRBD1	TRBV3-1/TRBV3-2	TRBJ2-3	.	CASSPNRGKDTQYF	TGTGCCAGCAGCCCCAACAGGGGGAAAGATACGCAGTATTTT
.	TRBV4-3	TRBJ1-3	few	CASSQQRGNTIYF	TGCGCCAGCAGCCAACAGCGGGGAAACACCATATATTTT
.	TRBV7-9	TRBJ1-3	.	CASSLGQVSGNTIYF	TGTGCCAGCAGCTTAGGCCAGGTCTCTGGAAACACCATATATTTT
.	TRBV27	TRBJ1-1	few	CASRRITGIAAGAEAFF	TGTGCCAGCAGACGAATAACAGGGATTGCCGCGGGGGCTGAAGCTTTCTTT
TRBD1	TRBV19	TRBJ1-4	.	CASGQGTGEKLFF	TGTGCCAGTGGACAGGGGACTGGTGAAAAACTGTTTTTT
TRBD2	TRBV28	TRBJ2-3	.	CASSLSMGPREGPDTQYF	TGTGCCAGCAGTTTGTCGATGGGACCGCGGGAGGGTCCAGATACGCAGTATTTT